Following are 3 T cell receptor beta chains from one sample sequenced in a study of beta chain features in type 1 diabetes (dated by TCRdb to 2016 to 2018). Results the study describes overall, beyond this receptor: A moderate but significant shortening of TCRB CDR3 length was observed in type 1 diabetes patients in all four CD4+ subsets.

No antigens are known for them. Receptor libraries were prepared by the immunoSEQ multiplex PCR assay. The High Capacity cDNA Reverse Transcription Kit was used to reverse transcribe all of the isolated RNA, meaning that expressed TCRB transcripts were what got sequenced. Not all clones reach the TCRdb copy of this immuneACCESS table, which keeps in-frame sequences only. Checked studies attribute under half of the gap to unresolved V genes and leave the rest unexplained. This sample has roughly 240,000 clones in its table, and roughly a quarter of those were observed once. Of the sample, 0.012% is held by the ten largest clones. The sequencing input was naive CD4+ T cells from blood. In the paper's terms, the cell subset or site label means: true naive CD4+ T cells. These receptors were collected from a woman younger than 45 with type 1 diabetes.

The chain links TRBV30 to TRBJ2-3, with D perhaps matching TRBD2 (6 bases). From germline, CDR1 is GTSNPN and CDR2 SVGIG (reference sequence). Trimming stripped 5 bases from V and 6 bases from J, with 24 bases between. There are 16 residues in the CDR3. In DNA form, the CDR3 reads TGTGCCTGGCGCCGGGACTGGGGCGAAAGAGTGGATACGCAGTATTTT. Protein product: CAWRRDWGERVDTQYF.

V usage is TRBV19 and J usage is TRBJ2-7; TRBD1 might be the D (6 bases). Trimming took off 9 bases at V and 3 bases at J, with 9 bases between the two ends. This CDR3 has 11 amino acids. Germline V gives CDR1 LNHDA, CDR2 SQIVND (reference sequence). Written as DNA, the CDR3 is TGTGCCAGCCGAGGGGGCTACGAGCAGTACTTC. Its translation is CASRGGYEQYF.

This rearrangement joins TRBV10-3 to TRBJ2-4, with a tentative D call TRBD2 (6 bases). V was pared by 3 bases and J by 7 bases, with 13 bases between. Per germline, CDR1 ENHRY and CDR2 SYGVKD. This CDR3 is 14 amino acids long. CDR3 sequence (DNA): TGTGCCATCAGTGACCTCTCCCGGGGGAACATTCAGTACTTC. Translating gives CAISDLSRGNIQYF.